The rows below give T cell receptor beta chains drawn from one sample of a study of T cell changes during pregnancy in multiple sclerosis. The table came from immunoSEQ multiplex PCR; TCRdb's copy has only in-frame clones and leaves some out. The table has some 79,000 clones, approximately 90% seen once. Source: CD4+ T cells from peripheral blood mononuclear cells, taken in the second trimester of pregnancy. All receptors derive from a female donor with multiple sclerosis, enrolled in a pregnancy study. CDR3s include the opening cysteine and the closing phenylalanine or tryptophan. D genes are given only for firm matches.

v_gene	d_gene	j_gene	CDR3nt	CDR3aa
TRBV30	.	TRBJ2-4	TGTGCCTGGAGTCCGGACAGCAAAAACATTCAGTACTTC	CAWSPDSKNIQYF
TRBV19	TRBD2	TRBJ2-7	TGTGCCAGTAGTATACAGCGGGACTCCTACGAGCAGTACTTC	CASSIQRDSYEQYF
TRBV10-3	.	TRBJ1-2	TGTGCCATCAGGTCAACGGACGGGAGCTATGGCTACACCTTC	CAIRSTDGSYGYTF
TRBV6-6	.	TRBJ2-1	TGTGCCAGCAGCTTGGACATATACAATGAGCAGTTCTTC	CASSLDIYNEQFF
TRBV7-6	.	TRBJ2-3	TGTGCCAGCAGCGCCTGGGAGTTGACAGATACGCAGTATTTT	CASSAWELTDTQYF
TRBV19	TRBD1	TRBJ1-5	TGTGCCAGTAGTACCGACAGGGTTCATAGCAATCAGCCCCAGCATTTT	CASSTDRVHSNQPQHF
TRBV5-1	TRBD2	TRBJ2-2	TGCGCCAGCAGCCTACGAAGCGGGAGCTCCGGGGAGCTGTTTTTT	CASSLRSGSSGELFF
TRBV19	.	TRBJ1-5	TGTGCCAGTAGTCCGTCGGGGGGGAGCAATCAGCCCCAGCATTTT	CASSPSGGSNQPQHF
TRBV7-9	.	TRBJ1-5	TGTGCCAGCAGCTTATGGGTCGGCAGGGTCGGCCAGCCCCAGCATTTT	CASSLWVGRVGQPQHF
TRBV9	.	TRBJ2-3	TGTGCCAGCAGCGTAGCGGGGGTTAGCACAGATACGCAGTATTTT	CASSVAGVSTDTQYF